These 29 T cell receptor beta chains share one sample of origin, sequenced in a study of beta chain features in type 1 diabetes. The study reverse transcribed the entire isolated RNA, so it sequenced expressed TCRB transcripts. Data came from immunoSEQ multiplex PCR; TCRdb stores just in-frame clones and leaves some out. There are about 320,000 clones in the sample; less than 15% occur only once, and about 6.6% lies in the top ten. Material: central memory CD4+ T cells from blood. The origin of the receptors is a man aged 30 to 45 in good health.

A few counts support this clone. The sample contains more than one DNA sequence encoding this CDR3. V and J are TRBV19 and TRBJ2-1, with 8 bases that match TRBD2. V was clipped by 8 bases and J by 1 base; unmatched bases: 1. The CDR3 runs 13 residues. Germline V lookup: CDR1 LNHDA, CDR2 SQIVND (reference sequence). CDR3 amino acids: CASGGRSYNEQFF. The DNA of the CDR3 is TGTGCCAGTGGCGGGAGGTCCTACAATGAGCAGTTCTTC.

This sequence joins TRBV5-5 and TRBJ2-3; 9 bases line up with TRBD1. Germline values: CDR1 SGHKS, CDR2 YYEKEE (reference sequence). The CDR3 consists of 14 residues. Trimming took 2 bases from V and 5 from J; bases not matched to a gene: 3. DNA of the CDR3: TGTGCCAGCAGCTTCACAGGGGGCAAAGATACGCAGTATTTT. Protein product: CASSFTGGKDTQYF.

The rearrangement joins TRBV9 to TRBJ1-2, with 7 bases lining up with TRBD1. Germline-derived CDR1 and CDR2 are SGDLS and YYNGEE. The trim removed 5 bases at V and 4 bases at J, leaving 8 bases unmatched. There are 14 residues in the CDR3. The CDR3, as DNA: TGTGCCAGCAGAACGACAGGGCTGGGCTATGGCTACACCTTC. Translated: CASRTTGLGYGYTF.

The chain recombines TRBV4-1 with TRBJ2-1; perhaps D is TRBD1 or TRBD2 (5 bases each). The CDR3 covers 17 residues. V gave up 3 bases and J gave up 5 bases, with 20 bases separating them. In germline, CDR1 is MGHRA, CDR2 YSYEKL. The CDR3 loop reads CASSQVTGRRLNNEQFF. DNA for the CDR3: TGCGCCAGCAGCCAGGTGACGGGACGGCGACTTAACAATGAGCAGTTCTTC.

This clone was seen more than once but under ten times. Other nucleotide sequences in the sample specify the same CDR3. V gene TRBV20-1 combines with J gene TRBJ1-2; 7 nucleotides align to TRBD1. The CDR3 extends over 11 amino acids. Losses at the gene ends were 6 bases for V and 8 bases for J; bases not matched to a gene: 6. The germline V gene encodes CDR1 DFQATT and CDR2 SNEGSKA (reference sequence). The CDR3 DNA follows: TGCAGTGCCCCAGGACAGGAAGGCTACACCTTC. Translation gives CSAPGQEGYTF.

The chain employs TRBV23-1 and TRBJ2-3; 11 nucleotides align to TRBD2. TRBV23-1 is flagged as an ORF with uncertain function. The J segment lost 2 bases and the V segment lost 6 bases, leaving 13 bases of the junction unmatched. This CDR3 has 18 amino acids. CDR3 DNA sequence: TGCGCCAGCAGCCAAGATAGGGCTAGCGGGAGGACCACAGATACGCAGTATTTT. Translated: CASSQDRASGRTTDTQYF.

This clone was seen repeatedly, ten times or more. The CDR3 spells CASLDTRSGNTIYF. The CDR3 nucleotides are TGTGCCAGCCTGGACACTCGCTCTGGAAACACCATATATTTT. V usage is TRBV10-3 and J usage is TRBJ1-3; D may be TRBD1 (5 bases). CDR3 size: 14 residues. The V gene's germline CDR1 is ENHRY and CDR2 SYGVKD. V gave up 10 bases and J gave up 0 bases, with 13 bases separating them.

The chain has TRBV7-8 and TRBJ1-1, with D maybe TRBD1 (5 bases). This CDR3 contains 12 residues. The V gene lost 5 bases and the J gene lost 12 bases, with 16 bases spanning the gap. Per germline, CDR1 SGHVS and CDR2 FQNEAQ. The CDR3, as DNA: TGTGCCAGCAGCCCCCAGGGTAGGGCATCTTTCTTT. Residues: CASSPQGRASFF. Full variable domain (rest looked up from reference TRBV7-8 and TRBJ1-1): GAGVSQSPRYKVAKRGQDVALRCDPISGHVSLFWYQQALGQGPEFLTYFQNEAQLDKSGLPSDRFFAERPEGSVSTLKIQRTQQEDSAVYLCASSPQGRASFFGQGTRLTVV.

This clone was seen at least ten times. This chain links TRBV10-2 with TRBJ2-2; D uncertain. The CDR3 is made up of 12 amino acids. V was clipped by 6 bases and J by 5 bases, with 7 bases between them. Germline loops: CDR1 WSHSY, CDR2 SAAADI. The CDR3 DNA sequence: TGCGCCAGCAGCCACCCTACCGGGGAGCTGTTTTTT. Its protein is CASSHPTGELFF.

The gene calls are TRBV7-2 and TRBJ2-5, with a weak D call TRBD2 (6 bases). This CDR3 has 15 residues. The V gene's germline CDR1 is SGHTA and CDR2 FQGNSA. V was clipped by 4 bases and J by 7 bases, with 19 bases between them. CDR3 amino acids: CASSSQAGELTTQYF. As DNA, the CDR3 is TGTGCCAGCAGCTCCCAAGCGGGCGAGTTGACGACCCAGTACTTC.

This clone was seen more than once but under ten times. This chain connects TRBV5-4 to TRBJ2-5; D is unclear. V lost 4 bases and J lost 0, with 10 bases in between. CDR1 and CDR2 from the germline V gene are SGHNT and YYREEE (reference sequence). The CDR3 has 14 residues. CDR3 sequence: CASSVGIYQETQYF. CDR3 nucleotides: TGTGCCAGCAGCGTTGGGATTTACCAAGAGACCCAGTACTTC.

V usage is TRBV10-3 and J usage is TRBJ2-2; TRBD2 matches at 8 bases. Trimming took 11 bases from V and 5 from J; bases not matched to a gene: 4. CDR1 is ENHRY, CDR2 SYGVKD, per germline. This CDR3 comprises 12 residues. CDR3 protein: CAAGGQTGELFF. The CDR3 nucleotides read TGTGCCGCGGGAGGCCAGACCGGGGAGCTGTTTTTT.

As to this clone: The junction and the germline gene differ at one end; a read error may be behind it. This chain links TRBV15 with TRBJ2-1; possible D gene TRBD2, 6 bases. Per germline, CDR1 LNHNV and CDR2 YYDKDF (reference sequence). This CDR3 has 19 amino acids. The CDR3 sequence is CATSRDYGGGAGSYNEQFF. Here the CDR3 DNA reads TGCGCCACCAGCAGAGATTATGGAGGCGGAGCGGGCTCCTACAATGAGCAGTTCTTC.

This clone was counted a few times. V and J are TRBV5-1 and TRBJ2-7; D could derive from TRBD1 or TRBD2 (5 bases each). The germline V gene has CDR1 SGHRS and CDR2 YFSETQ. The V gene lost 4 bases and the J gene lost 5 bases, with 16 bases spanning the gap. This CDR3 region has 14 residues. Written as DNA, the CDR3 is TGCGCCAGCAGCCTGGGACGGGTTCGCAACGAGCAGTACTTC. Translated, it gives CASSLGRVRNEQYF.

This clone was seen ten or more times. The chain is built from TRBV7-9 and TRBJ2-7, with 7 bases lining up with TRBD1. V shed 5 bases and J 2 bases; nucleotides not matched to a gene: 6. CDR1 and CDR2 from the germline V gene are SEHNR and FQNEAQ (reference sequence). The length of the CDR3 is 14 residues. CDR3 sequence: CASSRQGEAYEQYV. CDR3 DNA sequence: TGTGCCAGCAGCCGACAGGGAGAGGCCTACGAGCAGTACGTC.

The chain is built from TRBV5-1 and TRBJ1-2; no clear D gene. V dropped 0 bases and J dropped 2 bases, with 8 bases sitting between them. The CDR3 contains 14 residues. CDR1 SGHRS and CDR2 YFSETQ come from the germline V gene. For the CDR3, the DNA is TGCGCCAGCAGCTTGGGACACATCAACTATGGCTACACCTTC. This codes for CASSLGHINYGYTF. Filled out from reference TRBV5-1 and TRBJ1-2, the complete variable domain reads KAGVTQTPRYLIKTRGQQVTLSCSPISGHRSVSWYQQTPGQGLQFLFEYFSETQRNKGNFPGRFSGRQFSNSRSEMNVSTLELGDSALYLCASSLGHINYGYTFGSGTRLTVV.

The rearrangement uses TRBV6-5 and TRBJ2-7; TRBD2 matches at 11 bases. The CDR3 totals 14 residues. V shed 7 bases and J 6 bases; nucleotides not matched to a gene: 8. Germline lookup yields CDR1 MNHEY and CDR2 SVGAGI. The CDR3 region has the DNA TGTGCCAGCACTCCGACTAGCGGGATATTCGAGCAGTACGTC. Its translation is CASTPTSGIFEQYV.

The chain couples TRBV6-1 to TRBJ2-3, with TRBD2 matching 9 bases. Germline V gene sequence: CDR1 MNHNS, CDR2 SASEGT. The CDR3 is 15 residues long. V shed 10 bases, J shed 4 bases, and the junction held 12 bases outside the gene matches. CDR3 coding DNA: TGTGCCACGGGACCCAGGACTAGCGTCGCAGATACGCAGTATTTT. It is translated as CATGPRTSVADTQYF.

Only a few counts were recorded for this clone. This sequence joins TRBV6-1 and TRBJ1-2; tentative D call: TRBD1 (6 bases). The CDR3 runs to 11 residues. V was clipped by 8 bases and J by 8 bases, with 12 bases between them. CDR1 and CDR2 from the germline V gene are MNHNS and SASEGT. This CDR3 reads CASQEGGGYTF. The CDR3 DNA reads as TGTGCCAGCCAAGAAGGGGGAGGCTACACCTTC.

V and J are TRBV23-1 and TRBJ2-7, with 10 bases that match TRBD2. TRBV23-1 is annotated as an ORF whose role is uncertain. CDR3 length: 15 amino acids. V shed 2 bases and J 9 bases; nucleotides not matched to a gene: 10. CDR3 sequence (DNA): TGCGCCAGCAGTCAACCGACTAGCGGGTTCGGAGTGCAGTACGTC. Translation gives CASSQPTSGFGVQYV.

The CDR3 spells CASRTGTGSYLNYGYTF. The CDR3 nucleotides read TGTGCCAGCAGGACCGGGACAGGGTCCTACCTAAACTATGGCTACACCTTC. This chain connects TRBV28 to TRBJ1-2; TRBD1 matches at 9 bases. The CDR3 has 17 residues. Trimming took 6 bases from V and 2 from J; bases not matched to a gene: 13. Per the germline V gene, CDR1 is MDHEN and CDR2 is SYDVKM.

This clone was observed a few times. This sequence joins TRBV27 and TRBJ2-3; no clear D gene. The CDR3 contains 15 residues. Germline values: CDR1 MNHEY, CDR2 SMNVEV (reference sequence). With 8 bases removed from V and 0 bases from J, the gap between germline ends came to 15 bases. CDR3 residues: CASRRVSQSTDTQYF. CDR3 bases: TGTGCCAGCCGCCGGGTAAGCCAAAGCACAGATACGCAGTATTTT.

This clone was counted only a few times. This chain uses TRBV9 with TRBJ1-3, with D uncertain. This CDR3 contains 18 residues. The ends were cut back, 4 bases at V and 0 bases at J, with 20 bases in the middle. Germline V lookup: CDR1 SGDLS, CDR2 YYNGEE. The CDR3 bases are TGTGCCAGCAGCTCAGGACGCTTTGGCTTTGGCTCTGGAAACACCATATATTTT. Amino acid sequence: CASSSGRFGFGSGNTIYF.

There are a few counts of this clone. This chain connects TRBV10-3 to TRBJ2-1; 10 bases agree with TRBD2. Losses at the gene ends were 4 bases for V and 0 bases for J; bases not matched to a gene: 6. Germline CDR1 ENHRY, CDR2 SYGVKD. The CDR3 is 17 residues long. CDR3 residues: CAISGLAGEGSYNEQFF. CDR3 in DNA: TGTGCCATCAGTGGGCTAGCGGGGGAGGGCTCCTACAATGAGCAGTTCTTC.

Only a few counts were recorded for this clone. The genes are TRBV28 and TRBJ2-3; unclear D gene. V was pared by 4 bases and J by 2 bases, with 4 bases between. The CDR3 covers 12 residues. CDR1 is MDHEN, CDR2 SYDVKM, per germline. CDR3 sequence (DNA): TGTGCCAGCAGTTCTCTCACAGATACGCAGTATTTT. It encodes CASSSLTDTQYF.

This rearrangement joins TRBV19 to TRBJ1-2; D ambiguous. CDR1 is LNHDA, CDR2 SQIVND, per germline (reference sequence). Trimming took 1 base from V and 5 from J, leaving 8 bases between them. The CDR3 spans 13 residues. The CDR3 coding sequence is TGTGCCAGTAGTATAGCGTCTGTTTATGGCTACACCTTC. It is translated as CASSIASVYGYTF.

V usage is TRBV27 and J usage is TRBJ1-1; the D gene is possibly TRBD1 (5 bases). Germline loops: CDR1 MNHEY, CDR2 SMNVEV (reference sequence). Between the trimmed V and J ends, which lost 3 bases and 6 bases, there was a span of 11 bases. There are 13 residues in the CDR3. CDR3 loop: CASSFRGGAEAFF. The DNA of the CDR3 is TGTGCCAGCAGTTTTAGGGGAGGAGCTGAAGCTTTCTTT.

The rearrangement joins TRBV4-3 to TRBJ1-2, with D perhaps TRBD1 (5 bases). CDR1 is LGHNA and CDR2 is YSLEER in the germline V gene. This CDR3 comprises 17 residues. Trimming stripped 2 bases from V and 5 bases from J, with 21 bases between. Here the CDR3 DNA reads TGCGCCAGCAGCCAACAGTGGGACTCAGATCCCGGGTATGGCTACACCTTC. Translated, it gives CASSQQWDSDPGYGYTF.

This rearrangement joins TRBV25-1 to TRBJ2-5; unclear D gene. The germline V and J ends were trimmed by 5 bases and 4 bases, with 17 bases remaining between them. The CDR3 is 15 amino acids. Per germline, CDR1 MGHDK and CDR2 SYGVNS. DNA for the CDR3: TGTGCCAGCAGTCTACTGTCCCCCGGCGGAGAGACCCAGTACTTC. Translation: CASSLLSPGGETQYF. Variable domain in full (rest from reference TRBV25-1 and TRBJ2-5): EADIYQTPRYLVIGTGKKITLECSQTMGHDKMYWYQQDPGMELHLIHYSYGVNSTEKGDLSSESTVSRIRTEHFPLTLESARPSHTSQYLCASSLLSPGGETQYFGPGTRLLVL.